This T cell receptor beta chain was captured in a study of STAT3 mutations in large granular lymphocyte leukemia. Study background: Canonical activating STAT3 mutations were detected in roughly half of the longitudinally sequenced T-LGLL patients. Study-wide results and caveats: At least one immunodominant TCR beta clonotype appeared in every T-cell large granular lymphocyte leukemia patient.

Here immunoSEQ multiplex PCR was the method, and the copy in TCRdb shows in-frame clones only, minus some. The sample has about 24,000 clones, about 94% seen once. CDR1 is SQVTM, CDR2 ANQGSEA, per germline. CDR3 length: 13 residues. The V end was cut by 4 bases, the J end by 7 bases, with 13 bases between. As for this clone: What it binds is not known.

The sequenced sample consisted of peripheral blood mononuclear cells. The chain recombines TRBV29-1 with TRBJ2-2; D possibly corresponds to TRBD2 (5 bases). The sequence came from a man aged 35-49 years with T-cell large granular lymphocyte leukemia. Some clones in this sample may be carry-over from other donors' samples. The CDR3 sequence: CSVGTGSGGELFF. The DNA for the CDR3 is TGCAGCGTTGGAACGGGATCGGGCGGGGAGCTGTTTTTT.